This T cell receptor (beta chain) was recorded in a study of cytomegalovirus exposure and HLA in healthy donors (dated by TCRdb to about 2017). Regarding the research as a whole: According to an earlier analysis of several hundred of the donors, about 170 million T cells yielded 117 million unique TCR beta sequences and approximately 300 Gb of sequence data. An early release that covered 500 to 800 HLA-typed donors contained about 290 gigabases of sequencing data and some 87 million unique TCR sequences. Of the roughly 410 genotyped donors, 70% to 90% were placed in the genetic ancestry cluster associated with self-reported Caucasian donors. The aim of the study was to test whether cataloging public T cell receptors could identify signatures of past pathogen exposure. Using immunosequencing, the study profiled T cell repertoires from about 650 subjects and related those repertoires to cytomegalovirus serostatus. A separate validation cohort of roughly 130 different subjects was used in addition to the 666-subject first cohort. To predict cytomegalovirus infection status, the study brought together high-throughput TCR immunosequencing, statistical association of individual TCRs with disease status, and machine learning. A later analysis re-examined previously published TCR beta repertoires from just over 650 donors and added high-resolution HLA genotyping to investigate patterns of TCR occurrence. Rather than drawing on any new phenotypic data, the later analysis identified candidate immune exposures from TCR beta sequences and the way those sequences occurred across donors. In an earlier analysis of about 590 of the donors, high-throughput TCR beta sequencing was used to judge whether each TCR beta V gene segment behaved as functional or pseudogenic. Donor age, sex, ethnicity and CMV serostatus were compiled alongside the repertoire data. A later genetic analysis used genome-wide SNP genotypes for about three fifths of the 666 donors, treating that subset as a discovery cohort. Every discovery cohort repertoire had been produced on one sequencing platform. Both class I and class II loci were covered by HLA typing, at four-digit resolution. Typing coverage varied by locus: about 629-640 donors for A, B, C, DRB1 and DQB1; approximately 560 for DQA1; over 600 for DPA1; 450 to 480 for DPB1. Several DR-DQ haplotypes were treated as single units for association and clustering because of strong linkage in the cohort. On average, around 240,000 unique TCR beta nucleotide sequences were sequenced per donor among more than 350 genotyped donors of the cohort, with around 19% of those sequences being non-productive. On the study overall, not on this receptor specifically: Presence/absence analyses assumed roughly uniform sequencing depth across donors, an assumption that may not hold. Because counts were too low, 15 to 20 rarely observed V segments, including chromosome 9 orphons, were left out of the earlier analysis of about 500 of the donors. For the cohort, immune exposure information was limited to CMV serostatus. In an earlier analysis of around 500 of the donors, most TCR beta V segments appeared in productive rearrangements about 90% or about 30% of the time, broadly matching IMGT annotations. Linkage disequilibrium might explain the correlated functional status among segregating V segments, but an unknown experimental factor could not be excluded. The authors suggested that the approach could potentially be extended to other disease states and immunological phenotypes. Only TCR beta chains were sequenced in this cohort, and the absence of alpha or paired-chain data limited detectable features. When HLA alleles, especially DR and DQ, strongly co-occurred, attributing TCR associations to individual alleles was difficult. While some public TCRs were present in many individuals, most TCR sequences turned up only very rarely across donors. Most CMV-associated TCR beta chains appeared to be HLA-restricted in a later analysis, and the HLA associations seemed to be driven largely by CMV exposure. Cytomegalovirus status was reported to be diagnosed by the classifier with high specificity and sensitivity in both the original and validation cohorts. A few of the identified cytomegalovirus-associated TCR beta chains were confirmed in vitro to be specific for cytomegalovirus antigens. In a later genetic analysis, a missense DCLRE1C variant was associated with V-gene and J-gene trimming of TCR beta chains, and the association was replicated in an independent cohort. Several of the top co-occurrence clusters appeared to be linked to parvovirus B19, influenza, CMV and Epstein-Barr virus, according to a later analysis. Some IMGT-functional V segments, including TRBV6-2 and TRBV6-3, could not be told apart with the 87-base-pair reads, so those segments were excluded. In a later genetic analysis, fewer N-insertions in productive TCRs were reported among donors in an Asian-associated ancestry cluster than the roughly 640-donor mean. A later analysis associated 16,951 TCR beta sequences with specific HLA alleles at a false discovery rate of 0.05. The study listed 164 TCR beta chains as associated with cytomegalovirus. Because HLA typing was missing for some donors at each locus, association tests included only the typed subset. A further reported finding was that TCR beta sequences accurately predicted the HLA-A and HLA-B alleles for most subjects in the first cohort. In a later analysis, HLA-associated TCR beta chains were found to be more clonally expanded and to have lower generation probabilities than equally common non-associated chains. In a later analysis, the rate of TCR association differed among HLA loci, with DRB1 alleles having the most associated TCRs and HLA-C alleles having the fewest. A cluster of highly shared sequence variants was judged likely to represent a technical artifact of the sequencing pipeline.

Looking up the germline V gene yields CDR1 LGHNA and CDR2 YSLEER. The CDR3 goes from the cysteine to the phenylalanine over 12 residues. Of the read, only the CDR3 DNA is kept; its 36 bases are in frame from base 1. The V end loses 1 base and the J end loses 7 bases, and a stretch of 8 bases separates them. The library relied on the immunoSEQ multiplex PCR assay. For the multiplex PCR, a mixture combining 60 forward primers for TCR Vbeta segments and 13 reverse primers for TCR Jbeta segments was used. The CDR3 region of rearranged TCR beta genes was amplified from genomic DNA with a multiplex PCR assay. On the Illumina HiSeq System, the amplified TCR beta libraries were sequenced as 87-base-pair reads. In the source study's methods: Across the 500 to 850 repertoires, a later analysis counted some 81 million unique TCR beta chains, 9 million to 14 million of which were shared by at least two donors. Raw reads were error-corrected and collapsed into unique sequences by a nearest-neighbor algorithm in which closely related sequences were merged to remove PCR and sequencing errors. CDR3 sequences were aligned to IMGT reference sequences to assign V, D and J gene segments. For a sequence to be retained, a match of at least six nucleotides to both a V gene segment and a J gene segment was required. Rearrangements were called productive when the CDR3 lacked stop codons and stayed in frame with V and J; all others were non-productive. Following IMGT convention, CDR3 was defined as the stretch from the second conserved V-encoded cysteine up to the conserved J-encoded phenylalanine. In an earlier analysis of 500 to 650 of the donors, sequences lacking an unambiguous match to a single V gene segment were excluded. An earlier analysis of a few hundred of the donors called V segments functional above 56.7% productive rearrangements and segregating when the between-donor standard deviation exceeded 5%. A statistical classification framework was built to diagnose cytomegalovirus status from the catalog of TCR beta chain sequences. V and J gene assignment, in a later analysis, came from comparing TCR nucleotide sequences with IMGT/GENE-DB human TR gene sequences. Using the TCRdist pipeline, a later analysis assigned CDR3 sequences along with most-parsimonious VDJ recombination scenarios. In a later analysis, each TCR beta chain was defined by its CDR3 amino acid sequence together with its V-gene family, and reads without a unique V-gene family were excluded. As a way to deal with suspected cross-contamination and a sequencing artifact, a later analysis dropped roughly 620 nucleotide sequences that were highly shared and had low generation probability. In a later analysis, a clonal expansion index was calculated for each public chain from normalized within-repertoire ranks of inferred template counts. Generation probabilities in a later analysis came from a VDJ recombination model fitted to out-of-frame rearrangements, and those results were checked against IGoR. A later analysis scored TCR-TCR, TCR-HLA and TCR-CMV co-occurrence with hypergeometric tests, applying a repertoire-size bias correction to TCR pairs. A later analysis estimated false discovery rates by permuting HLA or CMV assignments 20 times. A later analysis grouped co-occurring TCRs with DBSCAN, adding TCRdist sequence similarity when clustering within HLA-allele-positive subsets. For co-occurrence clustering, repertoires with fewer than 30,000 or more than 120,000 public chains were excluded, along with 4 to 6 repertoires with anomalous nucleotide sharing. TCRdb took this table from immuneACCESS and kept in-frame rearrangements with V and J called. Such tables lack part of the clones; where checked against another copy, unresolved V genes explain under half of the gap, and the rest is unexplained. Clone size and V and J calls were adopted from that table, with D and trimming inferred from the DNA. This sample has some 150,000 clones in its table, and about 79% of those were observed once. The ten most abundant clones make up more than 4% of the sample.

The cohort comprised around 690 healthy bone marrow donors. Cohort members were all nominally healthy when sampled, although unrecorded immune exposures were likely present. The donor was CMV seropositive and was included in the group of 250 to 350 seropositive cohort members. Every donor gave a peripheral blood sample, and the peripheral blood mononuclear cells from that sample were used for TCR beta sequencing. Genomic DNA was extracted from the blood cell samples with the Qiagen DNeasy Blood Extraction Kit. For this clone: Its antigen remains unidentified. No much larger clonotype is one base removed from it; base qualities were not supplied.

What was sequenced was PBMCs. Here the chain combines TRBV4-3 and TRBJ2-7; D gene: possibly TRBD2, on 5 matching bases. This receptor was obtained from a man aged 35-49 years in good health and CMV-seropositive. The nucleotide sequence reads as follows: TGCGCCAGCAGCCAAGGTCCGGGGGAGCAGTACTTC. It is translated as CASSQGPGEQYF.